One and the same sample provided the 18 T cell receptor beta chains below, sequenced in a study of blood T cell repertoires in COVID-19. TCRdb's copy holds only in-frame clones and misses some; the assay was immunoSEQ multiplex PCR. This repertoire shows a few hundred thousand clones, approximately 85% found once; its top ten account for less than 6.5%. Sample: peripheral blood. These receptors came from a man aged 50 to 60 with active or convalescent COVID-19.

The chain recombines TRBV19 with TRBJ1-1; D is uncertain. The CDR3 is made up of 12 amino acids. In germline, CDR1 is LNHDA, CDR2 SQIVND (reference sequence). Trimming left V 3 bases short and J 4 bases short, with 6 bases between. The CDR3 protein is CASSIYGTEAFF. CDR3 sequence (DNA): TGTGCCAGTAGTATCTACGGCACTGAAGCTTTCTTT.

This clone was observed a single time. V and J are TRBV5-1 and TRBJ1-3; D might be TRBD1 (5 bases). V was shortened by 0 bases and J by 2 bases, with 6 bases between the two germline ends. Germline V gives CDR1 SGHRS, CDR2 YFSETQ. The length of the CDR3 is 14 residues. This CDR3 reads CASSLAQAGNTIYF. The CDR3, as DNA: TGCGCCAGCAGCTTGGCACAGGCTGGAAACACCATATATTTT.

This clone was observed a handful of times. This chain links TRBV3-1 (or the pseudogene TRBV3-2) with TRBJ2-7; tentatively, D is TRBD1 (6 bases). CDR1 and CDR2 (germline): LGHDT, YNNKEL (reference sequence). The V gene lost 1 base and the J gene lost 5 bases, with 12 bases spanning the gap. There are 14 residues in the CDR3. The CDR3 reads CASSQAGAGNEQYF. CDR3 DNA sequence: TGTGCCAGCAGCCAAGCAGGGGCCGGGAACGAGCAGTACTTC.

This clone is labeled medium-sized (0.01 to 0.1%). This chain connects TRBV7-9 to TRBJ1-1, with D unresolved. CDR3 length: 10 amino acids. Germline CDR1 and CDR2: SEHNR and FQNEAQ (reference sequence). Trimming shortened V by 6 bases and J by 8 bases, and 7 bases separated the two germline ends. DNA of the CDR3: TGTGCCAGCAGACAAACGGAAGCTTTCTTT. As protein: CASRQTEAFF.

The chain recombines TRBV10-3 with TRBJ1-1; 8 bases line up with TRBD1. Trimming cost V 4 bases and J 3 bases; bases outside gene matches: 4. Germline V CDR1 and CDR2: ENHRY, SYGVKD. CDR3 length: 14 amino acids. CDR3 loop: CAISGDRGYTEAFF. CDR3 nucleotide sequence: TGTGCCATCAGTGGAGACAGGGGTTACACTGAAGCTTTCTTT.

This clone was seen a few times. The chain combines TRBV27 with TRBJ1-2; D uncertain. V was shortened by 2 bases and J by 2 bases, with 12 bases between the two germline ends. Germline CDR1 reads MNHEY; CDR2 reads SMNVEV (reference sequence). The CDR3 spans 15 residues. CDR3 region: CASSLRRTGNYGYTF. The CDR3 DNA is TGTGCCAGCAGTTTACGGCGGACGGGGAACTATGGCTACACCTTC.

J is TRBJ2-1 and V is TRBV24-1; 12 bases are shared with TRBD2. V was pared by 9 bases and J by 8 bases, with 4 bases of the junction left unmatched. Germline V gene sequence: CDR1 KGHDR, CDR2 SFDVKD. The CDR3 length is 13 residues. The CDR3 bases are TGTGCCACCGGACTAGCGGGGAGCGATGAGCAGTTCTTC. Amino acid sequence: CATGLAGSDEQFF.

The chain combines TRBV28 with TRBJ1-5; 8 positions agree with TRBD1. Trimming removed 6 bases from V and 2 bases from J; junction bases left unmatched: 3. CDR1 MDHEN and CDR2 SYDVKM come from the germline V gene. The CDR3 is 14 amino acids. Written as DNA, the CDR3 is TGTGCCAGCAGATCGGACAGGGGCAATCAGCCCCAGCATTTT. Amino acids: CASRSDRGNQPQHF.

This clone was observed a handful of times. The rearrangement links TRBV3-1 (or the pseudogene TRBV3-2) to TRBJ1-2; D is perhaps TRBD1 (5 bases). The CDR3 is 16 residues long. Trimming stripped 0 bases from V and 3 bases from J, with 14 bases between. Germline CDR1 LGHDT, CDR2 YNNKEL (reference sequence). CDR3: CASSQEALQGYYGYTF. In DNA form, the CDR3 reads TGTGCCAGCAGCCAAGAAGCTTTGCAGGGTTACTATGGCTACACCTTC.

V gene TRBV4-3 combines with J gene TRBJ1-2, with TRBD1 identical over 7 bases. V lost 0 bases and J lost 7; bases outside the gene matches: 5. CDR1 LGHNA and CDR2 YSLEER come from the germline V gene. The CDR3 is 14 residues long. CDR3 protein: CASSQEVRGLGYTF. The CDR3 coding sequence is TGCGCCAGCAGCCAAGAAGTAAGGGGGCTTGGCTACACCTTC.

V usage is TRBV19 and J usage is TRBJ1-1, with D tentatively TRBD1 (5 bases). V lost 1 base and J 8 bases, leaving 8 bases between the germline ends. This CDR3 is built from 12 residues. Germline V gene lookup returns CDR1 LNHDA and CDR2 SQIVND (reference sequence). In nucleotides, the CDR3 is TGTGCCAGTAGTATAGCAGGGCGGGAAGCTTTCTTT. As protein: CASSIAGREAFF.

The J gene is TRBJ2-1, the V gene TRBV7-2; the D gene is possibly TRBD2 (5 bases). V was pared by 6 bases and J by 6 bases, with 12 bases between. This CDR3 is 13 amino acids long. The V gene's germline CDR1 is SGHTA and CDR2 FQGNSA. DNA of the CDR3: TGTGCCAGCAGATACAGCGGAGGCAATGAGCAGTTCTTC. Translated: CASRYSGGNEQFF.

This clone appeared a single time. The genes are TRBV19 and TRBJ2-7; D possibly corresponds to TRBD1 (6 bases). Between the trimmed V and J ends, which lost 5 bases and 2 bases, there was a span of 22 bases. The CDR3 is 17 amino acids. CDR1 LNHDA and CDR2 SQIVND come from the germline V gene (reference sequence). DNA for the CDR3: TGTGCCAGTAGTCTTTACGGGACACCAACCTCGACCTACGAGCAGTACTTC. It encodes CASSLYGTPTSTYEQYF.

V is TRBV20-1 and J is TRBJ2-7; 11 bases agree with TRBD2. Looked up from germline, CDR1 is DFQATT and CDR2 is SNEGSKA (reference sequence). The CDR3 totals 15 residues. J lost 3 bases, V lost 3 bases, and 7 bases had no gene match. The CDR3 coding sequence is TGCAGTGCTAGTAACCTAGCGGGAGGCGGCTACGAGCAGTACTTC. Translation gives CSASNLAGGGYEQYF.

In this sample, this clone turned up once. V and J are TRBV5-6 and TRBJ2-1, with 10 bases matching TRBD2. The CDR3 has 14 residues. Germline loops: CDR1 SGHDT, CDR2 YYEEEE. Losses at the gene ends were 8 bases for V and 2 bases for J; bases not matched to a gene: 4. Here the CDR3 DNA reads TGTGCCAGGACCCTAGCGGGAGCCTACAATGAGCAGTTCTTC. It specifies CARTLAGAYNEQFF.

V and J are TRBV4-2 and TRBJ1-3, with D tentatively TRBD1 (6 bases). The CDR3 is 15 residues long. The V gene's germline CDR1 is LGHNA and CDR2 YNFKEQ. The V end was cut by 0 bases, the J end by 3 bases, with 9 bases between. CDR3 amino acids: CASSQEGRGGNTIYF. CDR3 coding DNA: TGTGCCAGCAGCCAAGAAGGCAGGGGTGGAAACACCATATATTTT.

This chain links TRBV6-5 with TRBJ2-2; 8 bases are a match to TRBD2. V lost 5 bases and J lost 3; bases outside the gene matches: 5. CDR1 is MNHEY and CDR2 is SVGAGI in the germline V gene. The CDR3 spans 15 residues. CDR3 protein: CASSLSGSYTGELFF. The CDR3 DNA is TGTGCCAGCAGTCTGAGCGGGAGTTACACCGGGGAGCTGTTTTTT.

The rearrangement uses TRBV19 and TRBJ1-2, with 8 bases lining up with TRBD1. CDR1 LNHDA and CDR2 SQIVND come from the germline V gene (reference sequence). This CDR3 contains 13 residues. Trimming removed 7 bases from V and 8 bases from J; junction bases left unmatched: 9. The DNA of the CDR3 is TGTGCCAGTACCAAGGGGACAGGCGGGGGCTACACCTTC. Protein sequence: CASTKGTGGGYTF.